The 17 T cell receptor beta chains in this list originate from one sample, sequenced in a study of PD-1 blockade in classical Hodgkin lymphoma. TCRdb's table, derived via immunoSEQ multiplex PCR, lists solely in-frame clones and lacks some. The table lists about 23,000 clones, about two thirds of them singletons, with about 18% in the top ten. There was relapse after autologous stem cell transplantation in every patient, and there was variation in brentuximab vedotin exposure. Sample: peripheral blood mononuclear cells (PBMCs), taken at baseline. The receptor source for this set is a human donor with classical Hodgkin lymphoma.

V gene TRBV6-6 combines with J gene TRBJ2-5; a possible D gene is TRBD1 (5 bases). This CDR3 comprises 16 residues. From germline, CDR1 is MNHNY and CDR2 SVGAGI (reference sequence). Between the trimmed V and J ends, which lost 5 bases and 4 bases, there was a span of 20 bases. This CDR3 is CASSQTESRVGETQYF. The CDR3 DNA follows: TGTGCCAGCAGTCAGACAGAATCTAGGGTGGGAGAGACCCAGTACTTC.

The chain joins TRBV2 to TRBJ2-2; 8 positions agree with TRBD1. This CDR3 has 17 residues. Trimming cost V 4 bases and J 1 base; bases outside gene matches: 8. CDR1 is SNHLY, CDR2 FYNNEI, per germline. This CDR3 reads CASSVSGGGLNTGELFF. CDR3 nucleotide sequence: TGTGCCAGCAGTGTATCAGGGGGCGGATTGAACACCGGGGAGCTGTTTTTT.

The genes are TRBV6-5 and TRBJ2-3, with 7 positions matching TRBD2. The CDR3 is 16 residues long. Germline-derived CDR1 and CDR2 are MNHEY and SVGAGI. V lost 4 bases and J lost 1; bases outside the gene matches: 8. The CDR3 region has the DNA TGTGCCAGCAGTTCGCCCCGGGGGGAGGGCACAGATACGCAGTATTTT. Translation gives CASSSPRGEGTDTQYF.

V gene TRBV6-5 combines with J gene TRBJ1-2, with D possibly matching TRBD1 (5 bases). The CDR3 sequence is 12 residues long. Germline V gene lookup returns CDR1 MNHEY and CDR2 SVGAGI. Deletions cut 4 bases from V and 5 bases from J, with 8 bases between. The CDR3 spells CASSFAGYGYTF. CDR3 sequence (DNA): TGTGCCAGCAGTTTCGCAGGGTATGGCTACACCTTC.

The rearrangement joins TRBV4-1 to TRBJ2-1; TRBD1 aligns across 10 bases. Per germline, CDR1 MGHRA and CDR2 YSYEKL. The CDR3 is made up of 16 amino acids. After removal of 3 bases from V and 7 bases from J, the junction contained 9 bases not matched to a gene. CDR3 loop: CASSHEGQGLRNEQFF. The CDR3, as DNA: TGCGCCAGCAGCCACGAGGGACAGGGGCTGAGGAATGAGCAGTTCTTC.

The chain couples TRBV28 to TRBJ1-4; D may be TRBD1 (6 bases). The CDR3 consists of 15 residues. Trimming removed 4 bases at V and 4 bases at J, with 13 bases between. Looked up from germline, CDR1 is MDHEN and CDR2 is SYDVKM. In DNA, the CDR3 is TGTGCCAGCAGTTCGGCGGGGGCGGTTAATGAAAAACTGTTTTTT. The encoded protein is CASSSAGAVNEKLFF.

The chain carries TRBV6-6 and TRBJ1-5; D is unresolved. Trimming shortened V by 8 bases and J by 0 bases, and 11 bases separated the two germline ends. CDR1 is MNHNY and CDR2 is SVGAGI in the germline V gene (reference sequence). This CDR3 is 14 amino acids long. The CDR3 loop reads CASCQDSSNQPQHF. The CDR3 nucleotides are TGTGCCAGCTGCCAAGATTCTAGCAATCAGCCCCAGCATTTT.

The V and J genes are TRBV27 and TRBJ2-1, with D hard to call. The CDR3 runs to 13 residues. V shed 3 bases and J shed 3 bases, with 6 bases lying between them. Germline lookup yields CDR1 MNHEY and CDR2 SMNVEV (reference sequence). In DNA, the CDR3 is TGTGCCAGCAGTTTTGGAGTCTACAATGAGCAGTTCTTC. Translated, it gives CASSFGVYNEQFF.

This clone turned up a few times. J is TRBJ2-7 and V is TRBV7-8; 8 positions match TRBD1. Germline V gene lookup returns CDR1 SGHVS and CDR2 FQNEAQ. The CDR3 is made up of 12 amino acids. V lost 3 bases, J lost 5 bases, and 0 bases stayed unmatched. The CDR3 region has the DNA TGTGCCAGCAGCTTGGACAGGGACGAGCAGTACGTC. It is translated as CASSLDRDEQYV.

This clone was seen once. This chain connects TRBV7-2 to TRBJ1-2; 7 bases are shared with TRBD1. CDR3 length: 16 amino acids. Trimming at V came to 0 bases and at J to 0 bases, leaving 4 bases not matched to a gene. Germline V lookup: CDR1 SGHTA, CDR2 FQGNSA. CDR3 region: CASSLANRGTNYGYTF. CDR3 sequence (DNA): TGTGCCAGCAGCTTAGCAAACAGGGGTACTAACTATGGCTACACCTTC. The complete variable domain, with remaining parts taken from reference TRBV7-2 and TRBJ1-2, reads GAGVSQSPSNKVTEKGKDVELRCDPISGHTALYWYRQSLGQGLEFLIYFQGNSAPDKSGLPSDRFSAERTGGSVSTLTIQRTQQEDSAVYLCASSLANRGTNYGYTFGSGTRLTVV.

The rearrangement uses TRBV19 and TRBJ1-2; TRBD1 aligns across 7 bases. V lost 5 bases to trimming and J lost 8 bases; unmatched junction nucleotides: 8. Germline loops: CDR1 LNHDA, CDR2 SQIVND (reference sequence). The CDR3 loop spans 13 amino acids. The CDR3 here is CASSWTGQTGYTF. For the CDR3, the DNA is TGTGCCAGTAGTTGGACAGGACAAACGGGCTACACCTTC.

CDR3 amino acids: CASSGHEGNYGYTF. The CDR3 DNA sequence: TGTGCCAGCAGTGGTCATGAGGGAAACTATGGCTACACCTTC. The chain recombines TRBV6-1 with TRBJ1-2, with D uncertain. V lost 4 bases, J lost 2 bases, and 11 bases lay in between. CDR1 and CDR2 from the germline V gene are MNHNS and SASEGT. The CDR3 loop spans 14 amino acids.

The chain is built from TRBV19 and TRBJ1-3; D perhaps matches TRBD1 (6 bases). The CDR3 spans 15 residues. CDR1 LNHDA and CDR2 SQIVND come from the germline V gene (reference sequence). V was clipped by 11 bases and J by 0 bases, with 17 bases between them. CDR3 in DNA: TGTGCCGGCCGGACGACAGGCAGCTCTGGAAACACCATATATTTT. Translated: CAGRTTGSSGNTIYF. Using reference TRBV19 and TRBJ1-3 for the parts outside the CDR3, the full variable domain is DGGITQSPKYLFRKEGQNVTLSCEQNLNHDAMYWYRQDPGQGLRLIYYSQIVNDFQKGDIAEGYSVSREKKESFPLTVTSAQKNPTAFYLCAGRTTGSSGNTIYFGEGSWLTVV.

This clone showed up just a few times. V and J are TRBV28 and TRBJ1-1; unclear D gene. Germline values: CDR1 MDHEN, CDR2 SYDVKM. The CDR3 sequence is 14 residues long. With 3 bases removed from V and 1 base from J, the gap between germline ends came to 9 bases. The CDR3 loop is CASSFMGGNTEAFF. In DNA form, the CDR3 reads TGTGCCAGCAGTTTTATGGGCGGGAACACTGAAGCTTTCTTT.

This rearrangement joins TRBV27 to TRBJ2-7; no firm D call. This CDR3 has 13 residues. V was clipped by 7 bases and J by 1 base, with 11 bases between them. From germline, CDR1 is MNHEY and CDR2 SMNVEV (reference sequence). CDR3 nucleotides: TGTGCCAGCAAGGGCCTAATTTCCTACGAGCAGTACTTC. This codes for CASKGLISYEQYF.

The chain combines TRBV7-9 with TRBJ2-1; the D is unclear. There are 14 residues in the CDR3. The germline CDR1 and CDR2 sequences are SEHNR and FQNEAQ (reference sequence). The germline V and J ends were trimmed by 1 base and 3 bases, with 7 bases remaining between them. CDR3 residues: CASSLGTSYNEQFF. The DNA of the CDR3 is TGTGCCAGCAGCTTAGGAACCAGCTACAATGAGCAGTTCTTC.

The chain recombines TRBV2 with TRBJ2-2; D possibly corresponds to TRBD1 (6 bases). The V gene lost 5 bases and the J gene lost 2 bases, with 12 bases spanning the gap. Germline assignment: CDR1 SNHLY and CDR2 FYNNEI. The CDR3 extends over 15 amino acids. The CDR3 region is CASSNGTTNTGELFF. In nucleotides, the CDR3 is TGTGCCAGCAGTAACGGGACAACCAACACCGGGGAGCTGTTTTTT.